This T cell receptor (beta chain) is from a study of OX40 agonist ivuxolimab in advanced cancers. On the study more broadly: Ivuxolimab, an antibody acting as an agonist of OX40 (CD134), was used to treat patients.

Trimming shortened V by 5 bases and J by 0 bases, and 11 bases separated the two germline ends. The CDR3 length is 15 residues. The germline CDR1 and CDR2 sequences are MNHEY and SVGAGI. Only in-frame clones appear in the TCRdb table, and some are missing; sequencing was by immunoSEQ multiplex PCR. The profile shows 100,000 to 120,000 clones, around 90% of them singletons. J is TRBJ1-3 and V is TRBV6-5; tentatively, D is TRBD1 (5 bases). This clonotype was obtained from an adult with an advanced solid tumor such as melanoma, head and neck, liver or kidney cancer. This specimen was CD4+ or CD8+ T cells sorted from blood, taken in a trial of the OX40 agonist ivuxolimab. The CDR3 loop is CASSATVRSGNTIYF. CDR3 bases: TGTGCCAGCAGTGCGACAGTCCGCTCTGGAAACACCATATATTTT.